Listed below are T cell receptor beta chains from one sample, sequenced in a study of T cells in Graves' hyperthyroidism and ophthalmopathy. TCRdb analysed the multiplex PCR reads with MiXCR anew, one entry per CDR3 protein. The data show some 200,000 distinct CDR3 sequences, about 17% seen once. The sequencing sample was made of blood. Receptors were obtained from a woman aged 50 to 60 with Graves' hyperthyroidism. Each CDR3 is given with its conserved first and last residue. The D gene is left open where the match is weak. Some rows have no size entry. The others give once, few or many, or a class for an expanded clone.

D	length	size	J	V	CDR3	DNA
TRBD1	17	many	TRBJ2-3	TRBV7-2	CASSLLIGTGVPDTQYF	TGTGCCAGCAGCTTATTAATCGGGACAGGGGTTCCAGATACGCAGTATTTT
TRBD2	15	many	TRBJ2-1	TRBV7-9	CASSLGLAGVGEQFF	TGTGCCAGCAGCTTGGGGCTAGCGGGAGTCGGTGAGCAGTTCTTC
TRBD2	17	-	TRBJ2-5	TRBV4-1	CASSQEGTSGSWETQYF	TGCGCCAGCAGCCAAGAAGGGACTAGCGGGAGCTGGGAGACCCAGTACTTC
TRBD2	17	few	TRBJ2-2	TRBV6-1	CASSQGLAESNTGGLFF	TGTGCCAGCAGCCAGGGACTAGCGGAATCGAACACTGGGGGGCTGTTTTTT
TRBD1	14	few	TRBJ1-2	TRBV30	CAWSADRGGYGYTF	TGTGCCTGGAGTGCGGACAGGGGGGGTTATGGCTACACCTTC
TRBD2	15	many	TRBJ2-7	TRBV3-1	CASSQVASGAYEQYF	TGTGCCAGCAGCCAAGTCGCTAGCGGGGCATACGAGCAGTACTTC
-	15	many	TRBJ2-1	TRBV5-1	CASSSPGPSFNEQFF	TGCGCCAGCAGCTCGCCGGGCCCCTCATTCAATGAGCAGTTCTTC
TRBD1	16	many	TRBJ1-5	TRBV27	CASSASWTGEGQPQHF	TGTGCCAGCAGTGCCTCCTGGACAGGGGAAGGCCAGCCCCAGCATTTT
-	13	many	TRBJ1-1	TRBV10-3	CAISSTSDTEAFF	TGTGCCATCAGTTCGACATCCGACACTGAAGCTTTCTTT
-	12	-	TRBJ2-4	TRBV20-1	CSAENREDIQYF	TGCAGTGCTGAAAACAGGGAGGACATTCAGTACTTC
TRBD2	14	many	TRBJ2-1	TRBV24-1	CATSGTSANNEQFF	TGTGCCACCAGTGGGACTAGCGCTAACAATGAGCAGTTCTTC
-	15	-	TRBJ2-4	TRBV18	CASSPSDGGKNIQYF	TGTGCCAGCTCCCCCAGTGACGGGGGCAAAAACATTCAGTACTTC
TRBD2	16	-	TRBJ2-1	TRBV5-1	CASSLWREPSYDEQFF	TGCGCCAGCAGCTTGTGGCGGGAGCCATCCTACGATGAGCAGTTCTTC
TRBD1	18	-	TRBJ2-1	TRBV27	CASSSRQGFPRTINEQFF	TGTGCCAGCAGTTCGCGACAGGGTTTTCCCCGAACTATCAATGAGCAGTTCTTC
-	17	-	TRBJ2-1	TRBV11-2	CASSLELAGRFSNEQFF	TGTGCCAGCAGCTTAGAATTGGCAGGGAGGTTTTCCAATGAGCAGTTCTTC
TRBD2	16	many	TRBJ2-3	TRBV3-1	CASSQGLAGDTDTQYF	TGTGCCAGCAGCCAAGGGCTAGCGGGAGACACAGATACGCAGTATTTT
-	12	many	TRBJ1-5	TRBV5-1	CASSTDGQPQHF	TGCGCCAGCAGCACGGACGGCCAGCCCCAGCATTTT
TRBD1	14	-	TRBJ1-3	TRBV28	CASSDRGQTNTIYF	TGTGCCAGCAGCGACAGGGGGCAGACAAACACCATATATTTT
TRBD2	12	few	TRBJ2-1	TRBV6-2/TRBV6-3	CASSYSGLEQFF	TGTGCCAGCAGTTACTCGGGACTAGAGCAGTTCTTC
-	14	many	TRBJ1-1	TRBV6-6	CASSYSTLYTEAFF	TGTGCCAGCAGTTACTCGACTCTTTACACTGAAGCTTTCTTT
TRBD1	14	many	TRBJ1-2	TRBV12-3/TRBV12-4	CASSETGPNYGYTF	TGTGCCAGCAGCGAGACAGGGCCTAACTATGGCTACACCTTC
-	12	-	TRBJ2-3	TRBV29-1	CSVISTTDTQYF	TGCAGCGTTATCTCCACCACAGATACGCAGTATTTT
-	14	many	TRBJ1-1	TRBV18	CASSPPAGKAEAFF	TGTGCCAGCTCACCCCCGGCTGGGAAGGCTGAAGCTTTCTTT
TRBD2	15	-	TRBJ2-5	TRBV10-1	CASRGLADHLKTQYF	TGCGCCAGCAGGGGACTAGCGGACCATTTAAAGACCCAGTACTTC
TRBD1	15	many	TRBJ1-5	TRBV15	CATDLDRGLDQPQHF	TGTGCCACCGATCTGGACAGGGGTCTAGATCAGCCCCAGCATTTT
-	15	many	TRBJ2-7	TRBV7-8	CASSPEMGHFDEQYF	TGTGCCAGCAGCCCGGAGATGGGACATTTTGACGAGCAGTACTTC
-	15	-	TRBJ1-5	TRBV19	CASSIESYSNQPQHF	TGTGCCAGTAGTATCGAGAGTTATAGCAATCAGCCCCAGCATTTT
-	16	few	TRBJ2-2	TRBV7-3	CASSLTRSGFPGELFF	TGTGCCAGCAGCTTAACGAGATCAGGGTTCCCCGGGGAGCTGTTTTTT
TRBD1	15	-	TRBJ2-3	TRBV10-3	CATSAVGQSTDTQYF	TGTGCCACCTCAGCAGTGGGACAGAGCACAGATACGCAGTATTTT
TRBD1	15	many	TRBJ2-2	TRBV24-1	CATSEGQAFTGELFF	TGTGCCACCAGTGAGGGACAGGCCTTCACCGGGGAGCTGTTTTTT
TRBD1	12	many	TRBJ1-2	TRBV3-1	CATRQGEAGYTF	TGTGCCACTCGACAGGGGGAGGCTGGCTACACCTTC
TRBD2	14	many	TRBJ2-7	TRBV18	CASSRSGASYEQYF	TGTGCCAGCTCACGGAGCGGGGCCTCCTACGAGCAGTACTTC
TRBD2	17	-	TRBJ2-3	TRBV27	CASSISLRGSEVDTQYF	TGTGCCAGCAGTATCTCCCTGCGCGGGAGTGAGGTAGATACGCAGTATTTT
-	14	many	TRBJ1-6	TRBV7-3	CASSFAGTNSPLHF	TGTGCCAGCAGCTTCGCAGGAACAAATTCACCCCTCCACTTT
-	12	many	TRBJ2-3	TRBV20-1	CSGGLGEDTQYF	TGCAGTGGGGGTTTAGGGGAAGATACGCAGTATTTT
TRBD1	14	many	TRBJ1-1	TRBV29-1	CSATVGQANTEAFF	TGCAGCGCCACAGTGGGACAGGCGAACACTGAAGCTTTCTTT
TRBD2	17	many	TRBJ2-1	TRBV12-3/TRBV12-4	CASSLTSSGRAGCEQFF	TGTGCCAGCAGCCTAACCTCTAGCGGGAGGGCGGGGTGTGAGCAGTTCTTC
TRBD2	17	many	TRBJ2-1	TRBV6-1	CASMLLTSGRLSNEQFF	TGTGCCAGCATGCTACTGACTAGCGGGAGGTTGAGCAATGAGCAGTTCTTC
-	14	many	TRBJ2-1	TRBV11-2	CASSLEVVGGEQFF	TGTGCCAGCAGCTTAGAAGTTGTGGGTGGTGAGCAGTTCTTC
-	15	few	TRBJ1-1	TRBV9	CASSVGVAENTEAFF	TGTGCCAGCAGCGTAGGTGTAGCGGAAAACACTGAAGCTTTCTTT
TRBD1	15	-	TRBJ2-2	TRBV19	CASTETGRATGELFF	TGTGCCAGTACCGAGACAGGGCGGGCTACCGGGGAGCTGTTTTTT
-	14	few	TRBJ1-2	TRBV18	CASSYPLGLDGYTF	TGTGCCAGCTCCTACCCATTAGGCTTGGATGGCTACACCTTC
-	11	many	TRBJ1-1	TRBV29-1	CSVQPPVEAFF	TGCAGCGTGCAACCTCCAGTTGAAGCTTTCTTT
-	13	few	TRBJ1-1	TRBV14	CASSQDLASEAFF	TGTGCCAGCAGCCAAGATTTAGCCTCTGAAGCTTTCTTT
TRBD2	16	many	TRBJ2-5	TRBV3-1	CASSQEGAGGGETQYF	TGTGCCAGCAGCCAAGAAGGGGCGGGGGGCGGAGAGACCCAGTACTTC
TRBD2	16	-	TRBJ2-7	TRBV28	CASISWASGTSYEQYF	TGTGCCAGCATCTCATGGGCTAGCGGGACTTCCTACGAGCAGTACTTC
TRBD1	15	-	TRBJ1-1	TRBV12-3/TRBV12-4	CASSINRGWYTEAFF	TGTGCCAGCAGTATAAACAGGGGGTGGTACACTGAAGCTTTCTTT
TRBD1	13	-	TRBJ1-2	TRBV6-2/TRBV6-3	CASSYLQGEGYTF	TGTGCCAGCAGTTATTTACAGGGGGAAGGCTACACCTTC